The 17 T cell receptor beta chains below come from one sample, sequenced in a study of immune evolution from preneoplasia to lung adenocarcinoma. Assay used: immunoSEQ multiplex PCR; TCRdb lists only in-frame clones, some missing. The table includes several thousand clones, under 75% detected once. Sequencing was performed on FFPE atypical adenomatous hyperplasia tissue from the lung. The subset: atypical adenomatous hyperplasia (AAH), lung preneoplasia. The receptors come from an older donor with lung adenocarcinoma. Some clones in this sample may be carry-over from other donors' samples.

The rearrangement joins TRBV10-3 to TRBJ2-7; TRBD2 matches 9 bases. V lost 3 bases and J lost 4; bases outside the gene matches: 7. CDR3 length: 15 residues. The V gene's germline CDR1 is ENHRY and CDR2 SYGVKD. The CDR3 bases are TGTGCCATCAGTGACGTTAGCGGGAGTGGGTACGAGCAGTACTTC. Translation: CAISDVSGSGYEQYF.

The chain links TRBV6-1 to TRBJ1-5; D is perhaps TRBD1 (6 bases). CDR3 size: 14 residues. The germline CDR1 and CDR2 sequences are MNHNS and SASEGT. V lost 8 bases and J lost 7, with 18 bases in between. The CDR3 region is CASVAGTLGQPQHF. The CDR3 nucleotides read TGTGCCAGCGTAGCCGGGACACTCGGGCAGCCCCAGCATTTT.

This clone came up once. An end of the junction differs from the germline gene, which may be a read error. The chain couples TRBV7-3 to TRBJ2-2; D call uncertain. Per germline, CDR1 SGHTA and CDR2 FQGTGA. This CDR3 contains 15 residues. The CDR3 loop reads CASSVGGSNTRELFF. The CDR3 nucleotides are TGTGCCAGCAGCGTGGGCGGCTCGAACACCAGGGAGCTGTTTTTT.

This rearrangement joins TRBV2 to TRBJ2-5; 7 bases align to TRBD2. V lost 3 bases and J lost 5; bases outside the gene matches: 3. Looked up from germline, CDR1 is SNHLY and CDR2 is FYNNEI. This CDR3 has 13 amino acids. The CDR3 DNA follows: TGTGCCAGCAGTGACGGACTAGAGGAGACCCAGTACTTC. Translated, it gives CASSDGLEETQYF. Variable domain in full (rest from reference TRBV2 and TRBJ2-5): EPEVTQTPSHQVTQMGQEVILRCVPISNHLYFYWYRQILGQKVEFLVSFYNNEISEKSEIFDDQFSVERPDGSNFTLKIRSTKLEDSAMYFCASSDGLEETQYFGPGTRLLVL.

The CDR3 bases are TGTGCCAGCAGCTTAGATCGGGGCAATCAGCCCCAGCATTTT. It codes for CASSLDRGNQPQHF. The V gene is TRBV7-8, the J gene TRBJ1-5; D unclear. The V end lost 1 base, the J end lost 2 bases, and 6 bases lay between the germline ends. CDR1 and CDR2 from the germline V gene are SGHVS and FQNEAQ. This CDR3 comprises 14 residues.

This clone was observed a few times. The chain employs TRBV2 and TRBJ2-1; the D is unclear. The CDR3 has 13 residues. Germline loops: CDR1 SNHLY, CDR2 FYNNEI. Trimming left V 4 bases short and J 8 bases short, with 12 bases between. The DNA of the CDR3 is TGTGCCAGCAGTGTTTACGGTTTCGATGAGCAGTTCTTC. Translating it yields CASSVYGFDEQFF.

This rearrangement joins TRBV30 to TRBJ1-6; weak D call: TRBD1 (5 bases). Trimming removed 3 bases from V and 8 bases from J, with 23 bases in between. This CDR3 has 17 residues. CDR1 is GTSNPN, CDR2 SVGIG, per germline (reference sequence). The CDR3 spells CAWRARSKGSSHSPLHF. The CDR3 nucleotides are TGTGCCTGGAGAGCCCGCTCCAAGGGGTCGAGCCATTCACCCCTCCACTTT.

The CDR3 DNA sequence: TGCGCCAGCAGCTTGTTGGGGGAGCTGGCCTACGAGCAGTACTTC. This sequence encodes CASSLLGELAYEQYF. V and J are TRBV5-1 and TRBJ2-7; D is perhaps TRBD1 or TRBD2 (5 bases each). CDR1 is SGHRS and CDR2 is YFSETQ in the germline V gene. The CDR3 contains 15 residues. The germline V and J ends were trimmed by 1 base and 2 bases, with 13 bases remaining between them.

Written as DNA, the CDR3 is TGCAGCGTTCATACAGGGCGGGAAACTGAAGCTTTCTTT. It is translated as CSVHTGRETEAFF. This chain links TRBV29-1 with TRBJ1-1; D might be TRBD1 (6 bases). Germline values: CDR1 SQVTM, CDR2 ANQGSEA. Trimming cost V 5 bases and J 5 bases, with 15 bases left between them. The CDR3 consists of 13 residues.

The CDR3 spells CASSYGDRYVTEAFF. CDR3 nucleotide sequence: TGTGCCAGCAGTTACGGGGACAGGTATGTGACTGAAGCTTTCTTT. The rearrangement uses TRBV6-5 and TRBJ1-1; the match to TRBD1 covers 8 bases. The CDR3 sequence is 15 residues long. Germline CDR1 MNHEY, CDR2 SVGAGI. J was trimmed by 5 bases and V by 2 bases; bases with no gene match: 7.

The chain combines TRBV10-1 with TRBJ2-5, with D hard to call. Looked up from germline, CDR1 is WNHNN and CDR2 is SYGVQD (reference sequence). V gave up 0 bases and J gave up 4 bases, with 6 bases separating them. CDR3 length: 13 amino acids. The CDR3 nucleotides read TGCGCCAGCAGTGAGTCGGGCCGAGAGACCCAGTACTTC. Its translation is CASSESGRETQYF.

The chain joins TRBV29-1 to TRBJ2-5; TRBD2 matches at 13 bases. The CDR3 loop spans 14 amino acids. Losses at the gene ends were 7 bases for V and 5 bases for J; bases not matched to a gene: 7. CDR1 is SQVTM and CDR2 is ANQGSEA in the germline V gene. DNA of the CDR3: TGCAGCGGGGGGACTAGCGGGATGCGGGAGACCCAGTACTTC. Its translation: CSGGTSGMRETQYF.

The chain couples TRBV27 to TRBJ2-1, with TRBD2 as a possible D gene (5 bases). Looked up from germline, CDR1 is MNHEY and CDR2 is SMNVEV (reference sequence). Trimming left V 6 bases short and J 2 bases short, with 11 bases between. This CDR3 spans 14 amino acids. CDR3 sequence reads: CASSPGKPYNEQFF. The CDR3, as DNA: TGTGCCAGCAGCCCCGGGAAACCCTACAATGAGCAGTTCTTC.

The chain employs TRBV27 and TRBJ2-7; D unresolved. Germline loops: CDR1 MNHEY, CDR2 SMNVEV (reference sequence). V lost 6 bases to trimming and J lost 3 bases, with 6 bases between them. CDR3 length: 11 residues. Written as DNA, the CDR3 is TGTGCCAGCAGCGACAACTACGAGCAGTACTTC. Its translation is CASSDNYEQYF.

V usage is TRBV30 and J usage is TRBJ1-5; the D gene is possibly TRBD1 (6 bases). Germline V gene sequence: CDR1 GTSNPN, CDR2 SVGIG (reference sequence). CDR3 length equals 14 residues. V lost 2 bases and J 4 bases, leaving 12 bases between the germline ends. The CDR3 spells CAWSLRDKNQPQHF. CDR3 DNA: TGTGCCTGGAGTCTCCGGGACAAGAATCAGCCCCAGCATTTT.

For this clone: This CDR3 is also generated by other DNA sequences in the sample. For the CDR3, the DNA is TGTGCCTGGGAACCGGGGCGTAGGGATACGCAGTATTTT. As protein: CAWEPGRRDTQYF. The V call is TRBV30, the J call TRBJ2-3; D is perhaps TRBD1 or TRBD2 (5 bases each). The V gene's germline CDR1 is GTSNPN and CDR2 SVGIG (reference sequence). V lost 5 bases and J lost 6, with 15 bases in between. The CDR3 is made up of 13 amino acids.

The V call is TRBV18, the J call TRBJ2-2, with 7 nucleotides matching TRBD2. The CDR3 totals 13 residues. V gave up 3 bases and J gave up 6 bases; unmatched junction bases: 1. The V gene's germline CDR1 is KGHSH and CDR2 LQKENI. The CDR3 DNA reads as TGTGCCAGCTCACCGGCGGGGGCCGGGGAGCTGTTTTTT. Residues: CASSPAGAGELFF.